The entry below gives a single TCR beta chain sequence along with its context. Its matching antigen is unknown. This specimen belongs to a study of CD8 T cells in ankylosing spondylitis. Study-level findings and limits: Enrichment of disease-linked clones was reportedly significant in matched ankylosing spondylitis synovial fluid. A motif of eight or nine highly homologous TCR beta variants was seen as apparently characteristic of ankylosing spondylitis blood.

The V and J ends lost 6 bases and 2 bases, in that order; junction bases with no gene match: 12. This CDR3 spans 16 amino acids. The germline CDR1 and CDR2 sequences are DFQATT and SNEGSKA (reference sequence). Quantitative 5'-RACE with molecular barcodes produced the TCR beta libraries. TCRdb reprocessed the 5' RACE reads with MiXCR, giving one entry per CDR3 protein. The profile shows about 240,000 distinct CDR3 sequences, around 25% of them singletons. This rearrangement joins TRBV20-1 to TRBJ2-3; TRBD1 agrees at 9 bases. The sample consisted of blood, either unsorted or a sorted T cell fraction (not recorded which). This TCR was sampled from a male donor with ankylosing spondylitis or in good health (not recorded which). This CDR3 is CSAPFGTGGFTDTQYF. DNA for the CDR3: TGCAGTGCCCCCTTCGGCACAGGGGGCTTCACAGATACGCAGTATTTT.